The next 5 T cell receptor beta chains were all read from a single sample in a study of sequential checkpoint blockade in melanoma. TCRdb keeps only in-frame clones here, not all; method: immunoSEQ multiplex PCR. The sample includes some 21,000 clones, roughly 82% of them seen just once. Treatment specified: randomized to nivolumab then ipilimumab (arm A) or the reverse (arm B). This sample comprised CD8+ T cells sorted from blood (inferred from file names), obtained from a patient given nivolumab and ipilimumab in sequence. The receptors derive from a human donor with melanoma.

The chain recombines TRBV27 with TRBJ1-5; 7 bases agree with TRBD1. CDR1 MNHEY and CDR2 SMNVEV come from the germline V gene (reference sequence). Unmatched junction bases numbered 5, after V lost 3 bases and J lost 9 bases. The CDR3 totals 13 residues. The CDR3 loop reads CASSLTGPGPQHF. The CDR3 DNA reads as TGTGCCAGCAGTTTGACAGGGCCAGGGCCCCAGCATTTT.

The rearrangement links TRBV5-1 to TRBJ1-4; unclear D gene. Germline CDR1 reads SGHRS; CDR2 reads YFSETQ. This CDR3 comprises 15 residues. Trimming removed 6 bases from V and 8 bases from J, with 20 bases in between. CDR3: CASKRPSPSDEKLFF. Here the CDR3 DNA reads TGCGCCAGCAAAAGGCCTAGCCCATCGGACGAAAAACTGTTTTTT.

The chain's CDR3 is CSANGYTF. In DNA form, the CDR3 reads TGCAGCGCTAATGGCTACACCTTC. V is TRBV29-1 and J is TRBJ1-2, with D uncertain. V shed 7 bases and J shed 6 bases, with 3 bases lying between them. Germline CDR1 reads SQVTM; CDR2 reads ANQGSEA. The CDR3 consists of 8 residues.

Details on this clone: One end of the junction fails to match germline, which may point to a read error. The chain is built from TRBV7-2 and TRBJ2-2; 11 nucleotides align to TRBD2. The germline CDR1 and CDR2 sequences are SGHTA and FQGNSA. The CDR3 consists of 15 residues. In nucleotides, the CDR3 is TGTGCCAGCAGCCTAGCGGGGGGGAACACCGGGGAGCTGTTTTTT. Protein: CASSLAGGNTGELFF.

The genes are TRBV30 and TRBJ1-1; no clear D gene. CDR1 and CDR2 (germline): GTSNPN, SVGIG (reference sequence). CDR3 length: 15 amino acids. The V end lost 0 bases, the J end lost 1 base, and 12 bases lay between the germline ends. DNA of the CDR3: TGTGCCTGGAGTGTACTAGTCAGCCCGAACACTGAAGCTTTCTTT. The encoded protein is CAWSVLVSPNTEAFF.